The 25 T cell receptor beta chains below all came from one sample that was sequenced in a study of T cells after yellow fever vaccination (dated by TCRdb to the late 2010s). The library came from 5' RACE. Reads for this sample came from an Illumina HiSeq 2500. TCRdb reprocessing: public reads trimmed at Q25 with fastp, clones called with MiXCR, in-frame beta chains kept. Merged by CDR3 protein, the rows form single entries marked with the most common genes and DNA. The sample table shows about 580,000 distinct CDR3 sequences, and around a sixth are seen once. The ten largest clones take up around a sixth of the sample. The sample's treatment or condition, from its label and the paper: live attenuated yellow fever vaccine strain. The material sequenced was PBMCs, taken about 5 days after the first yellow fever vaccination. The receptor source for this set is a man in his late teens or twenties who received the YFV17D yellow fever vaccine.

This clonotype was seen a few times. The chain has TRBV20-1 and TRBJ2-3, with 8 bases lining up with TRBD2. The CDR3 sequence is 14 residues long. CDR1 and CDR2 from the germline V gene are DFQATT and SNEGSKA (reference sequence). V lost 5 bases and J lost 2; bases outside the gene matches: 6. The CDR3 protein is CSALGLGTTDTQYF. The CDR3 nucleotides are TGCAGTGCTCTGGGACTAGGTACCACAGATACGCAGTATTTT.

This clonotype has only a few counts. This chain joins TRBV20-1 and TRBJ1-6; 9 positions match TRBD1. V gave up 7 bases and J gave up 9 bases; unmatched junction bases: 10. The CDR3 runs 14 residues. Germline CDR1 reads DFQATT; CDR2 reads SNEGSKA (reference sequence). The CDR3: CSVTHGTGFSPLHF. CDR3 nucleotide sequence: TGCAGTGTCACCCACGGGACAGGGTTTTCACCCCTCCACTTT.

The chain joins TRBV2 to TRBJ2-7; weak D call: TRBD1 (6 bases). V dropped 6 bases and J dropped 0 bases, with 12 bases sitting between them. Germline loops: CDR1 SNHLY, CDR2 FYNNEI. This CDR3 comprises 14 residues. The DNA for the CDR3 is TGTGCCAGCAGAGATCAGGGGAGCTCCTACGAGCAGTACTTC. This gives the protein CASRDQGSSYEQYF.

The chain links TRBV2 to TRBJ1-2, with D hard to call. The CDR3 loop spans 12 amino acids. Trimming removed 8 bases from V and 0 bases from J, with 7 bases in between. Germline V gives CDR1 SNHLY, CDR2 FYNNEI. CDR3 DNA sequence: TGTGCCAGCGCCTTAACTAACTATGGCTACACCTTC. Translation: CASALTNYGYTF.

The chain couples TRBV12-3 or TRBV12-4 to TRBJ1-2; TRBD1 aligns across 7 bases. The CDR3 runs to 14 residues. With V trimmed by 8 bases and J by 5 bases, 11 bases remained unmatched. CDR3 coding DNA: TGTGCCAGCGGACTGACTCCGGGACAGTATGGCTACACCTTC. Protein product: CASGLTPGQYGYTF.

This clonotype was seen a few times. The chain employs TRBV5-1 and TRBJ2-5; maybe TRBD2 (5 bases). Germline-derived CDR1 and CDR2 are SGHRS and YFSETQ. Trimming took off 1 base at V and 6 bases at J, with 7 bases between the two ends. The CDR3 sequence is 12 residues long. The CDR3 DNA is TGCGCCAGCAGCTTGAACGGGAAGACCCAGTACTTC. This translates into CASSLNGKTQYF.

This clonotype was observed a few times. The gene calls are TRBV27 and TRBJ1-1; possibly TRBD1 for D (5 bases). Trimming took 2 bases from V and 3 from J, leaving 16 bases between them. CDR1 is MNHEY and CDR2 is SMNVEV in the germline V gene (reference sequence). This CDR3 contains 16 residues. The chain's CDR3 is CASSLRAGREDTEAFF. Written as DNA, the CDR3 is TGTGCCAGCAGTTTACGTGCAGGGAGAGAGGACACTGAAGCTTTCTTT.

This clonotype appeared a few times. The chain combines TRBV12-3 or TRBV12-4 with TRBJ1-1; no definite D call. CDR3 length equals 13 residues. The V and J ends lost 8 bases and 4 bases respectively, with 14 bases between them. The CDR3 sequence: CASLAWDITEAFF. The CDR3 DNA reads as TGTGCCAGCCTTGCCTGGGATATCACTGAAGCTTTCTTT.

This clonotype has just a few counts. The V gene is TRBV4-2, the J gene TRBJ2-7, with TRBD2 identical over 12 bases. V trimming: 2 bases; J trimming: 7 bases; junction bases outside the gene matches: 6. Germline values: CDR1 LGHNA, CDR2 YNFKEQ. The CDR3 loop spans 15 amino acids. Here the CDR3 reads CASSQTSGGTGEQYV. The CDR3 nucleotides read TGTGCCAGCAGCCAAACTAGCGGGGGGACGGGGGAGCAGTACGTC.

The chain joins TRBV4-2 to TRBJ1-2; 8 bases agree with TRBD1. This CDR3 is 15 amino acids long. CDR1 is LGHNA and CDR2 is YNFKEQ in the germline V gene. The ends lost 1 base at V and 4 bases at J; junction bases unmatched: 5. In nucleotides, the CDR3 is TGTGCCAGCAGCCAAGCAGGGGGCGGCCTCTATGGCTACACCTTC. It is translated as CASSQAGGGLYGYTF.

This clonotype was seen only a few times. This sequence joins TRBV7-8 and TRBJ1-1, with D unresolved. The CDR3 runs to 13 residues. V lost 1 base and J 5 bases, leaving 8 bases between the germline ends. Germline V gene data show CDR1 as SGHVS and CDR2 as FQNEAQ. The CDR3 DNA sequence: TGTGCCAGCAGCTTAGTTTTGGTGACTGAAGCTTTCTTT. Protein product: CASSLVLVTEAFF. The full variable domain, its missing parts supplied by reference TRBV7-8 and TRBJ1-1, is GAGVSQSPRYKVAKRGQDVALRCDPISGHVSLFWYQQALGQGPEFLTYFQNEAQLDKSGLPSDRFFAERPEGSVSTLKIQRTQQEDSAVYLCASSLVLVTEAFFGQGTRLTVV.

This clonotype was counted only a few times. V gene TRBV15 combines with J gene TRBJ1-6; D unclear. Per germline, CDR1 LNHNV and CDR2 YYDKDF (reference sequence). V was clipped by 5 bases and J by 9 bases, with 17 bases between them. This CDR3 spans 15 amino acids. The CDR3 DNA sequence: TGTGCCACCAGCGGCACACGGATGAGGGCTTCACCCCTCCACTTT. Translated: CATSGTRMRASPLHF.

This clonotype has only a few counts. The chain carries TRBV18 and TRBJ1-3, with a weak D call TRBD1 (5 bases). The germline V and J ends were trimmed by 3 bases and 4 bases, with 16 bases remaining between them. Germline assignment: CDR1 KGHSH and CDR2 LQKENI. The CDR3 has 16 residues. The DNA for the CDR3 is TGTGCCAGCTCACCCTCCGCCGCTGGGGCAGGAAACACCATATATTTT. Protein: CASSPSAAGAGNTIYF.

This clonotype showed up many times. The gene calls are TRBV4-1 and TRBJ1-2; D perhaps matches TRBD1 (5 bases). With 6 bases removed from V and 7 bases from J, the gap between germline ends came to 15 bases. From germline, CDR1 is MGHRA and CDR2 YSYEKL. The CDR3 is made up of 13 amino acids. CDR3 DNA sequence: TGCGCCAGCAGGCACGACAGATCCAGTGGCTACACCTTC. It translates to CASRHDRSSGYTF.

Many counts were recorded for this clonotype. One junction end disagrees with the germline gene, perhaps due to a read error. The rearrangement joins TRBV5-1 to TRBJ1-2; D gene ambiguous. The CDR3 consists of 13 residues. CDR1 and CDR2 (germline): SGHRS, YFSETQ. In DNA form, the CDR3 reads TGTGCCAGCAGCTTAGAGCCTAACTATGGCTACACCTTC. It codes for CASSLEPNYGYTF.

A few counts support this clonotype. The V gene is TRBV9, the J gene TRBJ2-2; D may be TRBD2 (5 bases). V was shortened by 0 bases and J by 4 bases, with 13 bases between the two germline ends. Germline-derived CDR1 and CDR2 are SGDLS and YYNGEE. The CDR3 covers 16 residues. CDR3 sequence reads: CASSVASRVGTGELFF. CDR3 sequence (DNA): TGTGCCAGCAGCGTAGCATCGAGGGTTGGCACCGGGGAGCTGTTTTTT.

This clonotype has just a few counts. V gene TRBV7-8 combines with J gene TRBJ1-4; 7 nucleotides agree with TRBD1. The ends lost 4 bases at V and 5 bases at J; junction bases unmatched: 10. The CDR3 totals 16 residues. Germline V gene data show CDR1 as SGHVS and CDR2 as FQNEAQ. CDR3 loop: CASSSYRGRGNEKLFF. In nucleotides, the CDR3 is TGTGCCAGCAGCTCGTACAGGGGCCGGGGGAATGAAAAACTGTTTTTT.

The rearrangement links TRBV20-1 to TRBJ1-3, with 9 bases matching TRBD1. V lost 5 bases, J lost 0 bases, and 5 bases stayed unmatched. The CDR3 has 15 residues. Per the germline V gene, CDR1 is DFQATT and CDR2 is SNEGSKA (reference sequence). The CDR3 loop reads CSALQGALSGNTIYF. The DNA of the CDR3 is TGCAGTGCTTTACAGGGGGCCCTCTCTGGAAACACCATATATTTT.

The chain employs TRBV4-2 and TRBJ2-1; 10 bases are shared with TRBD2. The CDR3 has 13 amino acids. V lost 1 base to trimming and J lost 12 bases; unmatched junction nucleotides: 3. CDR1 LGHNA and CDR2 YNFKEQ come from the germline V gene. This chain's CDR3 is CASSQGTSGMQFF. In DNA form, the CDR3 reads TGTGCCAGCAGCCAAGGGACTAGCGGCATGCAGTTCTTC.

The chain couples TRBV11-1 to TRBJ2-3; no clear D gene. Trimming pared 5 bases from V and 0 bases from J, leaving 15 bases between. Germline V gene data show CDR1 as SGHAT and CDR2 as FQDESV (reference sequence). The CDR3 has 16 amino acids. Here the CDR3 DNA reads TGTGCCAGCAGCGGAAGAAGCCAGCCGAGCACAGATACGCAGTATTTT. Amino acids: CASSGRSQPSTDTQYF.

This clonotype was seen ten or more times. Germline and junction disagree at one end, which may indicate a read error. V gene TRBV5-1 combines with J gene TRBJ1-1; 9 nucleotides line up with TRBD1. Germline lookup yields CDR1 SGHRS and CDR2 YFSETQ. The CDR3 totals 14 residues. DNA of the CDR3: TGTGCCAGCAGCCCGACAGGGGGGAACACTGAAGCTTTCTTT. Amino acids: CASSPTGGNTEAFF.

There are a few counts of this clonotype. J is TRBJ1-1 and V is TRBV10-3; unclear D gene. CDR3 length: 13 residues. The ends were cut back, 6 bases at V and 10 bases at J, with 18 bases in the middle. CDR1 ENHRY and CDR2 SYGVKD come from the germline V gene. The CDR3 here is CAIRFGERTPAFF. CDR3 bases: TGTGCCATCAGATTCGGCGAACGGACCCCAGCTTTCTTT.

This CDR3 is CASSGTLNIQYF. In nucleotides, the CDR3 is TGTGCCAGCTCGGGCACCTTAAACATTCAGTACTTC. The rearrangement joins TRBV5-4 to TRBJ2-4, with D unresolved. V was shortened by 7 bases and J by 6 bases, with 11 bases between the two germline ends. The CDR3 is 12 amino acids. Germline assignment: CDR1 SGHNT and CDR2 YYREEE (reference sequence).

This clonotype was detected only a few times. CDR3 nucleotide sequence: TGTGCCAGCAGTTTATCGGGGTACACAGATACGCAGTATTTT. It is translated as CASSLSGYTDTQYF. The chain carries TRBV12-3 or TRBV12-4 and TRBJ2-3, with D possibly matching TRBD2 (5 bases). The CDR3 totals 14 residues. V shed 2 bases and J shed 2 bases, with 8 bases lying between them.

The genes are TRBV20-1 and TRBJ2-1, with D unresolved. This CDR3 has 15 amino acids. The ends were cut back, 2 bases at V and 4 bases at J, with 15 bases in the middle. The V gene's germline CDR1 is DFQATT and CDR2 SNEGSKA (reference sequence). The CDR3 DNA reads as TGCAGTGCTAGACCCCGTATTGGGGTTTACAATGAGCAGTTCTTC. This gives the protein CSARPRIGVYNEQFF.